The 32 T cell receptor beta chains in this list originate from one sample, sequenced in a study of blood T cell repertoires in COVID-19. Sequenced by immunoSEQ multiplex PCR; TCRdb stores in-frame clones only, minus some. The repertoire holds 90,000 to 100,000 clones, 89% seen once, with less than 3.5% in the top ten. The specimen was peripheral blood. Receptors originate from a man aged 50-59 years with COVID-19, enrolled during active disease.

In DNA form, the CDR3 reads TGTGCCAGCAGTGATGGAGGCTCCCCCGTCGACGAGCAGTACTTC. Protein: CASSDGGSPVDEQYF. The chain uses TRBV25-1 and TRBJ2-7; TRBD2 might be the D (5 bases). V lost 3 bases and J lost 5, with 17 bases in between. Per the germline V gene, CDR1 is MGHDK and CDR2 is SYGVNS. The length of the CDR3 is 15 residues.

This chain links TRBV5-5 with TRBJ2-6; D gene unclear. The CDR3 sequence is 16 residues long. Germline CDR1 reads SGHKS; CDR2 reads YYEKEE (reference sequence). The germline V and J ends were trimmed by 0 bases and 0 bases, with 7 bases remaining between them. The CDR3, as DNA: TGTGCCAGCAGCTTGGGCACTTACTCTGGGGCCAACGTCCTGACTTTC. Translated: CASSLGTYSGANVLTF.

This chain connects TRBV5-1 to TRBJ1-1; D may be TRBD1 (6 bases). The CDR3 totals 13 residues. Trimming stripped 4 bases from V and 10 bases from J, with 17 bases between. The V gene's germline CDR1 is SGHRS and CDR2 YFSETQ. CDR3 sequence: CASSIGPGVGAFF. The CDR3 DNA reads TGCGCCAGCAGCATTGGACCAGGGGTAGGAGCTTTCTTT.

V usage is TRBV5-1 and J usage is TRBJ1-6; D is undetermined. The CDR3 sequence is 16 residues long. Germline CDR1 is SGHRS and CDR2 is YFSETQ. The V end was cut by 0 bases, the J end by 0 bases, with 7 bases between. The CDR3 DNA sequence: TGCGCCAGCAGCTTGGAGCCAAGCTCCTATAATTCACCCCTCCACTTT. This gives the protein CASSLEPSSYNSPLHF.

The chain carries TRBV7-2 and TRBJ2-7; the D gene is possibly TRBD1 (6 bases). This CDR3 is 16 amino acids long. The germline V gene encodes CDR1 SGHTA and CDR2 FQGNSA. Trimming took off 5 bases at V and 0 bases at J, with 17 bases between the two ends. The chain's CDR3 is CASSPRGSRSSYEQYF. In DNA form, the CDR3 reads TGTGCCAGCAGCCCGAGGGGGAGTCGAAGCTCCTACGAGCAGTACTTC. Full variable domain (rest looked up from reference TRBV7-2 and TRBJ2-7): GAGVSQSPSNKVTEKGKDVELRCDPISGHTALYWYRQSLGQGLEFLIYFQGNSAPDKSGLPSDRFSAERTGGSVSTLTIQRTQQEDSAVYLCASSPRGSRSSYEQYFGPGTRLTVT.

The chain carries TRBV2 and TRBJ1-1; D is unresolved. The CDR3 is 15 amino acids. Trimming pared 5 bases from V and 0 bases from J, leaving 13 bases between. Germline-derived CDR1 and CDR2 are SNHLY and FYNNEI. The DNA of the CDR3 is TGTGCCAGCAGTTTGACTGAGATCATGAACACTGAAGCTTTCTTT. It encodes CASSLTEIMNTEAFF.

This sequence joins TRBV11-2 and TRBJ2-4, with TRBD1 identical over 11 bases. The junction had 7 bases not matched to a gene; V was cut back by 7 bases and J by 2 bases. The CDR3 length is 16 residues. Germline V gene lookup returns CDR1 SGHAT and CDR2 FQNNGV. As DNA, the CDR3 is TGTGCCAGCACCGATGGACAGGGGGCAACCAAAAACATTCAGTACTTC. Its protein is CASTDGQGATKNIQYF.

The chain links TRBV6-2 or TRBV6-3 to TRBJ1-5; D call uncertain. This CDR3 region has 16 residues. Deletions cut 0 bases from V and 7 bases from J, with 16 bases between. Looked up from germline, CDR1 is MNHEY and CDR2 is SVGEGT. The CDR3 DNA sequence: TGTGCCAGCAGTTACTCGGTAGGGAGCGTGTGGCAGCCCCAGCATTTT. It yields the protein CASSYSVGSVWQPQHF.

The chain is built from TRBV6-4 and TRBJ2-2, with unresolved D. The CDR3 sequence is 14 residues long. Germline loops: CDR1 MRHNA, CDR2 SNTAGT. Trimming shortened V by 7 bases and J by 2 bases, and 11 bases separated the two germline ends. The CDR3 DNA reads TGTGCCAGCACCAGTCAGGCTAACACCGGGGAGCTGTTTTTT. Protein sequence: CASTSQANTGELFF.

The sample holds a few counts of this clone. This chain links TRBV4-1 with TRBJ1-6; 8 bases agree with TRBD1. Trimming took 0 bases from V and 7 from J; bases not matched to a gene: 8. The CDR3 spans 17 residues. The germline V gene has CDR1 MGHRA and CDR2 YSYEKL. As DNA, the CDR3 is TGCGCCAGCAGCCAAGATCGGGGGACAGGAATGAATTCACCCCTCCACTTT. Protein sequence: CASSQDRGTGMNSPLHF.

This rearrangement joins TRBV9 to TRBJ2-7; no clear D gene. This CDR3 is built from 14 residues. Trimming pared 3 bases from V and 1 base from J, leaving 11 bases between. In germline, CDR1 is SGDLS, CDR2 YYNGEE. As DNA, the CDR3 is TGTGCCAGCAGCGAGAACCACGCGTCCTACGAGCAGTACTTC. This codes for CASSENHASYEQYF.

The chain uses TRBV3-1 (or the pseudogene TRBV3-2) and TRBJ2-3; a weak D match, TRBD1 (5 bases). CDR1 and CDR2 from the germline V gene are LGHDT and YNNKEL (reference sequence). This CDR3 is built from 14 residues. With 5 bases removed from V and 2 bases from J, the gap between germline ends came to 11 bases. The CDR3 nucleotides are TGTGCCAGCAGCTCAGGGTTCCCCACAGATACGCAGTATTTT. The encoded protein is CASSSGFPTDTQYF.

CDR3 sequence: CASLSNTDTQYF. The CDR3 coding sequence is TGTGCCAGCCTTTCTAACACAGATACGCAGTATTTT. This chain joins TRBV28 and TRBJ2-3; no clear D. The CDR3 sequence is 12 residues long. V lost 8 bases to trimming and J lost 2 bases, with 8 bases between them. The germline V gene has CDR1 MDHEN and CDR2 SYDVKM.

V and J are TRBV27 and TRBJ2-1; 9 nucleotides align to TRBD1. V trimming: 0 bases; J trimming: 6 bases; junction bases outside the gene matches: 0. The CDR3 extends over 14 amino acids. CDR1 and CDR2 (germline): MNHEY, SMNVEV (reference sequence). This CDR3 reads CASSLSTGGNEQFF. The DNA for the CDR3 is TGTGCCAGCAGTTTATCGACAGGGGGCAATGAGCAGTTCTTC.

The chain joins TRBV2 to TRBJ1-1, with no clear D. The CDR3 consists of 15 residues. Trimming pared 4 bases from V and 1 base from J, leaving 13 bases between. Germline V CDR1 and CDR2: SNHLY, FYNNEI. CDR3 sequence reads: CASSVDLRPNTEAFF. The CDR3 DNA sequence: TGTGCCAGCAGTGTTGATTTGAGGCCGAACACTGAAGCTTTCTTT. Complete variable domain (other parts from reference TRBV2 and TRBJ1-1): EPEVTQTPSHQVTQMGQEVILRCVPISNHLYFYWYRQILGQKVEFLVSFYNNEISEKSEIFDDQFSVERPDGSNFTLKIRSTKLEDSAMYFCASSVDLRPNTEAFFGQGTRLTVV.

The chain couples TRBV16 to TRBJ1-1; 8 nucleotides align to TRBD1. The germline V gene has CDR1 KGHSY and CDR2 FQNENV. This CDR3 spans 16 amino acids. J lost 3 bases, V lost 2 bases, and 8 bases had no gene match. This CDR3 reads CASSQTGGGMDTEAFF. The CDR3 DNA reads TGTGCCAGCAGCCAAACAGGGGGTGGTATGGACACTGAAGCTTTCTTT.

This chain joins TRBV24-1 and TRBJ1-5, with D unresolved. The germline gives CDR1 KGHDR, CDR2 SFDVKD. The ends were cut back, 7 bases at V and 0 bases at J, with 18 bases in the middle. The CDR3 is 17 residues long. CDR3 residues: CATRPLADDYSNQPQHF. The CDR3 DNA follows: TGTGCCACCAGGCCATTGGCAGACGACTATAGCAATCAGCCCCAGCATTTT.

The chain is built from TRBV19 and TRBJ1-2; possibly TRBD1 for D (6 bases). V was trimmed by 7 bases and J by 4 bases, leaving 13 bases between them. Per germline, CDR1 LNHDA and CDR2 SQIVND (reference sequence). The length of the CDR3 is 13 residues. CDR3 sequence (DNA): TGTGCCAGTACCCCGACAGGTTTCTATGGCTACACCTTC. Protein: CASTPTGFYGYTF.

V usage is TRBV3-1 (or the pseudogene TRBV3-2) and J usage is TRBJ1-2; D gene unclear. The ends were cut back, 6 bases at V and 3 bases at J, with 11 bases in the middle. Germline CDR1 LGHDT, CDR2 YNNKEL (reference sequence). The CDR3 runs 13 residues. Here the CDR3 reads CASSLRGDYGYTF. DNA for the CDR3: TGTGCCAGCAGTCTGCGCGGAGACTATGGCTACACCTTC.

The genes are TRBV6-4 and TRBJ2-1; tentatively, D is TRBD2 (5 bases). Trimming shortened V by 6 bases and J by 1 base, and 13 bases separated the two germline ends. The CDR3 is 15 amino acids. CDR1 is MRHNA and CDR2 is SNTAGT in the germline V gene. The CDR3 spells CASSTRARSYNEQFF. CDR3 nucleotide sequence: TGTGCCAGCAGCACGCGGGCCAGGTCCTACAATGAGCAGTTCTTC.

The rearrangement uses TRBV27 and TRBJ1-2, with D possibly matching TRBD1 (6 bases). CDR1 is MNHEY and CDR2 is SMNVEV in the germline V gene (reference sequence). Trimming left V 7 bases short and J 4 bases short, with 16 bases between. This CDR3 is built from 14 residues. The DNA for the CDR3 is TGTGCCAGCACCCGGCGGGGGGCAAGCTATGGCTACACCTTC. Translated: CASTRRGASYGYTF.

The chain couples TRBV6-5 to TRBJ2-7; 9 bases agree with TRBD1. The CDR3 is made up of 14 amino acids. Germline CDR1 MNHEY, CDR2 SVGAGI. With 5 bases clipped from V and 1 base from J, the junction kept 3 bases outside the gene matches. DNA for the CDR3: TGTGCCAGCAGTCCTGACAGGGGGTCCTACGAGCAGTACTTC. Protein product: CASSPDRGSYEQYF.

The rearrangement uses TRBV4-3 and TRBJ1-6; D ambiguous. CDR1 is LGHNA, CDR2 YSLEER, per germline. The CDR3 loop spans 17 amino acids. V dropped 1 base and J dropped 8 bases, with 18 bases sitting between them. The CDR3 DNA reads as TGCGCCAGCAGCCAAGTAGCAGTCAACGGGTTGTATTCACCCCTCCACTTT. Translation gives CASSQVAVNGLYSPLHF.

In the case of this clone: The identical CDR3 is also encoded by other nucleotide sequences in the sample. The V and J genes are TRBV12-3 or TRBV12-4 and TRBJ1-2; TRBD1 might be the D (6 bases). The CDR3 is made up of 12 amino acids. V was trimmed by 2 bases and J by 5 bases, leaving 6 bases between them. CDR3 nucleotides: TGTGCCAGCAGTTTAACAGGGTATGGCTACACCTTC. Amino acids: CASSLTGYGYTF.

Details on this clone: Other DNA variants within this sample encode the same CDR3. The chain's CDR3 is CASNLNTGELFF. DNA of the CDR3: TGTGCCAGTAACTTAAACACCGGGGAGCTGTTTTTT. V is TRBV19 and J is TRBJ2-2; D gene unclear. The germline V gene has CDR1 LNHDA and CDR2 SQIVND (reference sequence). The V end lost 7 bases, the J end lost 2 bases, and 5 bases lay between the germline ends. The CDR3 extends over 12 amino acids.

V is TRBV7-2 and J is TRBJ1-4; the match to TRBD1 covers 7 bases. The CDR3 is made up of 15 amino acids. Looked up from germline, CDR1 is SGHTA and CDR2 is FQGNSA. J gave up 5 bases and V 5 bases, and 8 bases lay outside the gene matches. The CDR3 nucleotides read TGTGCCAGCAGCATTACCGGGACAGCGAATGAAAAACTGTTTTTT. It translates to CASSITGTANEKLFF. Looking up the rest from reference TRBV7-2 and TRBJ1-4 gives the full variable domain: GAGVSQSPSNKVTEKGKDVELRCDPISGHTALYWYRQSLGQGLEFLIYFQGNSAPDKSGLPSDRFSAERTGGSVSTLTIQRTQQEDSAVYLCASSITGTANEKLFFGSGTQLSVL.

This chain connects TRBV5-1 to TRBJ1-3; D gene unclear. The CDR3 length is 14 residues. Germline CDR1 and CDR2: SGHRS and YFSETQ. The V end was cut by 4 bases, the J end by 2 bases, with 10 bases between. The CDR3 nucleotides read TGCGCCAGCAGCCTCGGGTCGACTGGAAACACCATATATTTT. Translating it yields CASSLGSTGNTIYF.

This chain joins TRBV4-1 and TRBJ2-5; 12 positions agree with TRBD2. The CDR3 runs 17 residues. V dropped 0 bases and J dropped 9; count of bases not matched to a gene: 11. Germline CDR1 reads MGHRA; CDR2 reads YSYEKL. The CDR3 DNA is TGCGCCAGCAGCCAAGAAAAGCTAGCGGGGGGGATCCGGCCCCAGTACTTC. Translated, it gives CASSQEKLAGGIRPQYF.

The J gene is TRBJ1-2, the V gene TRBV6-5; D uncertain. Germline V gives CDR1 MNHEY, CDR2 SVGAGI. The CDR3 loop spans 12 amino acids. V was clipped by 8 bases and J by 4 bases, with 11 bases between them. The CDR3 DNA reads TGTGCCAGCTCTACGTCCTTCTATGGCTACACCTTC. As protein: CASSTSFYGYTF.

The V and J genes are TRBV4-1 and TRBJ2-7; a weak D match, TRBD2 (6 bases). CDR1 MGHRA and CDR2 YSYEKL come from the germline V gene. V shed 2 bases and J shed 4 bases, with 15 bases lying between them. This CDR3 comprises 15 residues. The CDR3 spells CASSQQGRRPYEQYF. CDR3 DNA sequence: TGCGCCAGCAGCCAACAAGGGAGGAGGCCGTACGAGCAGTACTTC.

This chain uses TRBV2 with TRBJ2-5; 10 bases are a match to TRBD1. Trimming at V came to 4 bases and at J to 5 bases, leaving 4 bases not matched to a gene. The CDR3 sequence is 14 residues long. Per germline, CDR1 SNHLY and CDR2 FYNNEI. DNA for the CDR3: TGTGCCAGCAGTGTCGACAGGGGGCGGGAGACCCAGTACTTC. It translates to CASSVDRGRETQYF.

The rearrangement links TRBV5-6 to TRBJ1-2; D might be TRBD1 (5 bases). Germline CDR1 SGHDT, CDR2 YYEEEE. The CDR3 loop spans 13 amino acids. The germline V and J ends were trimmed by 4 bases and 2 bases, with 9 bases remaining between them. CDR3 bases: TGTGCCAGCAGCGGCGGGGACAACTATGGCTACACCTTC. Translation: CASSGGDNYGYTF.